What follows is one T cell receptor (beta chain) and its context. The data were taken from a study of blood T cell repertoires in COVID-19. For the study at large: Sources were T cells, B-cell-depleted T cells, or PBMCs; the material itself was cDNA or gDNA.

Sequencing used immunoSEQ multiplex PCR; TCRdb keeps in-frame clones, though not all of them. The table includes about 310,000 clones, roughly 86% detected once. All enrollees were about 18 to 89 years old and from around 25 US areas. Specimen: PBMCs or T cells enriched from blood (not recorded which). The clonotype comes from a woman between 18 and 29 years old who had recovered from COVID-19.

CDR3 amino acids: CAIQGSGANVLTF. The DNA of the CDR3 is TGTGCCATTCAGGGCTCTGGGGCCAACGTCCTGACTTTC. V usage is TRBV10-3 and J usage is TRBJ2-6, with D maybe TRBD1 (5 bases). V was shortened by 9 bases and J by 0 bases, with 6 bases between the two germline ends. In germline, CDR1 is ENHRY, CDR2 SYGVKD. The length of the CDR3 is 13 residues.